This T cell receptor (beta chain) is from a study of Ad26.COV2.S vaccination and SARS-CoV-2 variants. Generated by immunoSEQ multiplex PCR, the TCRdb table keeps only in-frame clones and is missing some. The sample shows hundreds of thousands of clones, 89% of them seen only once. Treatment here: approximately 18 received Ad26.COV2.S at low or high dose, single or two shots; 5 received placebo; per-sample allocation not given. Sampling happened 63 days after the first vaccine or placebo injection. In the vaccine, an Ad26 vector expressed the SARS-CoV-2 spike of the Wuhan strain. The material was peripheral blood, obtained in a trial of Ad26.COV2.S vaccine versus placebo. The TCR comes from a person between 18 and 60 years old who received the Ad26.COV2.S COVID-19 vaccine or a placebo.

The DNA for the CDR3 is TGCGCCAGCAGCCAAGTCGCCGGGACCGCCTACGAGCAGTACTTC. It yields the protein CASSQVAGTAYEQYF. The chain carries TRBV4-3 and TRBJ2-7; D is tentatively TRBD1 or TRBD2 (5 bases each). Germline V lookup: CDR1 LGHNA, CDR2 YSLEER. Trimming pared 1 base from V and 2 bases from J, leaving 12 bases between. The CDR3 runs to 15 residues.